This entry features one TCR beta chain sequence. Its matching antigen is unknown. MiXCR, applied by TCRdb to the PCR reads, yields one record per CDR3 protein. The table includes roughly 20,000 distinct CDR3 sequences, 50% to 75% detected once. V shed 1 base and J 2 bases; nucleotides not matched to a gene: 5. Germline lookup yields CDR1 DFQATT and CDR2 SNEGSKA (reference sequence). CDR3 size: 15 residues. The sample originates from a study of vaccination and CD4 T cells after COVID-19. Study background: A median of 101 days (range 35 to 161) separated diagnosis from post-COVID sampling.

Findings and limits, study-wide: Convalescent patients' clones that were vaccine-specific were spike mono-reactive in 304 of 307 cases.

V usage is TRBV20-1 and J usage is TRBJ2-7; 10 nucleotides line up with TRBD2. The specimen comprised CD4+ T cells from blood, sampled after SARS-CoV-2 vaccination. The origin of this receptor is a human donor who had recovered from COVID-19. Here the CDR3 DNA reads TGCAGTGCTAGAGCGATTACTAGCGGGGCCTACGAGCAGTACTTC. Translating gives CSARAITSGAYEQYF.